A single sample gave rise to the 11 T cell receptor beta chains below, sequenced in a study of blood T cell repertoires in COVID-19. TCRdb keeps only in-frame clones here, not all; method: immunoSEQ multiplex PCR. The sample carries under 250,000 clones, about 85% recorded once. The sample consisted of peripheral blood. The origin of the receptors is a woman aged 80 or over with acute or convalescent COVID-19.

The chain is built from TRBV6-6 and TRBJ2-2, with D maybe TRBD1 (5 bases). CDR1 and CDR2 from the germline V gene are MNHNY and SVGAGI (reference sequence). With 5 bases removed from V and 6 bases from J, the gap between germline ends came to 10 bases. The CDR3 runs to 13 residues. The CDR3 coding sequence is TGTGCCAGCAGTCCACAGGCTCCCGGGGAGCTGTTTTTT. Its translation: CASSPQAPGELFF.

This clone was seen only once. This chain uses TRBV15 with TRBJ1-1, with 8 bases identical to TRBD1. Trimming cost V 0 bases and J 2 bases; bases outside gene matches: 5. Looked up from germline, CDR1 is LNHNV and CDR2 is YYDKDF (reference sequence). CDR3 length equals 16 residues. CDR3 region: CATSRDVTGGNTEAFF. CDR3 DNA sequence: TGTGCCACCAGCAGAGATGTCACAGGGGGTAACACTGAAGCTTTCTTT.

CDR3 nucleotide sequence: TGTGCCAGCAGCTGGGAGGCGGGGGGAGAAGGTTCGGAAAAACTGTTTTTT. Protein sequence: CASSWEAGGEGSEKLFF. This chain links TRBV5-4 with TRBJ1-4; tentatively, D is TRBD1 (5 bases). Trimming took off 3 bases at V and 8 bases at J, with 23 bases between the two ends. Germline V gene sequence: CDR1 SGHNT, CDR2 YYREEE (reference sequence). CDR3 length equals 17 residues.

The chain uses TRBV10-3 and TRBJ1-6, with D possibly being TRBD1 (6 bases). Trimming took 8 bases from V and 4 from J, leaving 15 bases between them. Germline V lookup: CDR1 ENHRY, CDR2 SYGVKD. The length of the CDR3 is 15 residues. CDR3 protein: CAIRLFRGYNSPLHF. CDR3 bases: TGTGCCATCCGCCTTTTCAGGGGTTATAATTCACCCCTCCACTTT.

This chain links TRBV19 with TRBJ2-4; 14 positions match TRBD2. J gave up 1 base and V 5 bases, and 4 bases lay outside the gene matches. In germline, CDR1 is LNHDA, CDR2 SQIVND (reference sequence). The CDR3 extends over 17 amino acids. For the CDR3, the DNA is TGTGCCAGTAGTTGGGGACTAGCGGGAGTCGCCAAAAACATTCAGTACTTC. Protein sequence: CASSWGLAGVAKNIQYF. Supplemented by reference TRBV19 and TRBJ2-4, the full variable domain reads DGGITQSPKYLFRKEGQNVTLSCEQNLNHDAMYWYRQDPGQGLRLIYYSQIVNDFQKGDIAEGYSVSREKKESFPLTVTSAQKNPTAFYLCASSWGLAGVAKNIQYFGAGTRLSVL.

This clone was counted only a few times. Other DNA sequences in the same sample also yield this CDR3. The chain recombines TRBV5-1 with TRBJ1-4, with 7 nucleotides matching TRBD1. The CDR3 has 14 residues. CDR1 is SGHRS and CDR2 is YFSETQ in the germline V gene. V lost 0 bases to trimming and J lost 8 bases; unmatched junction nucleotides: 4. The CDR3 region has the DNA TGCGCCAGCAGCTTGGGACAGGGCGGGGAAAAACTGTTTTTT. Translating gives CASSLGQGGEKLFF.

CDR3 DNA sequence: TGTGCCAGCAGCTTACAGGGCTCTGGAAACACCATATATTTT. Translated, it gives CASSLQGSGNTIYF. The rearrangement links TRBV7-2 to TRBJ1-3, with D tentatively TRBD1 (5 bases). This CDR3 is built from 14 residues. Trimming stripped 2 bases from V and 0 bases from J, with 5 bases between. From germline, CDR1 is SGHTA and CDR2 FQGNSA.

The rearrangement uses TRBV7-6 and TRBJ2-1; 7 bases align to TRBD1. The CDR3 extends over 15 amino acids. From germline, CDR1 is SGHVS and CDR2 FNYEAQ. V lost 5 bases to trimming and J lost 3 bases; unmatched junction nucleotides: 7. The CDR3 coding sequence is TGTGCCAGCAGCCCCCCGGCAGGGGGCTACAATGAGCAGTTCTTC. Its translation: CASSPPAGGYNEQFF.

The chain recombines TRBV7-2 with TRBJ1-4; D unresolved. This CDR3 has 13 residues. V dropped 2 bases and J dropped 4 bases, with 5 bases sitting between them. CDR1 and CDR2 from the germline V gene are SGHTA and FQGNSA. CDR3 coding DNA: TGTGCCAGCAGCTTAACGGTTAATGAAAAACTGTTTTTT. Translated: CASSLTVNEKLFF.

The CDR3 DNA follows: TGTGCCAGCAGCGTAGATGTTAGCCGAAACATTCAGTACTTC. This translates into CASSVDVSRNIQYF. V usage is TRBV9 and J usage is TRBJ2-4; D is undetermined. The germline V gene encodes CDR1 SGDLS and CDR2 YYNGEE. The CDR3 is 14 residues long. V lost 0 bases and J lost 6, with 10 bases in between.

This clone was recorded a few times. This chain joins TRBV27 and TRBJ2-4, with a possible D match to TRBD1 (5 bases). This CDR3 has 14 residues. Germline V lookup: CDR1 MNHEY, CDR2 SMNVEV (reference sequence). V lost 5 bases and J lost 7, with 15 bases in between. In DNA form, the CDR3 reads TGTGCCAGCAGTGCCGCTGCAACAGGTAACATTCAGTACTTC. Protein product: CASSAAATGNIQYF.